These 22 T cell receptor beta chains share one sample of origin, sequenced in a study of T-cell reconstitution after alpha-beta-depleted transplantation in children. For TCRbeta, the library was prepared with unique molecular identifiers. Via MiXCR, TCRdb re-called the PCR reads, giving one row per CDR3 protein. The sample contains some 300,000 distinct CDR3 sequences, just over 7.5% of which appear only once. Their specific antigens are unknown. General study results and limits: Most T-cell counts and diversity one year after the transplant came from T cells that were newly produced.

The source material was peripheral blood, sampled 360 days after TCRalphabeta/CD19-depleted stem cell transplant. All receptors come from a female patient between 2 and 15 years old who had a stem cell transplant for Fanconi anemia, so the T cells may come from the graft donor.

The table lists this clonotype with a few counts. The CDR3: CASSLSGGYEQYV. In nucleotides, the CDR3 is TGTGCCAGCAGCCTCAGCGGGGGCTACGAGCAGTACGTC. This sequence joins TRBV6-2 or TRBV6-3 and TRBJ2-7, with TRBD2 matching 8 bases. This CDR3 has 13 residues. Germline-derived CDR1 and CDR2 are MNHEY and SVGEGT. The V and J ends lost 6 bases and 3 bases, in that order; junction bases with no gene match: 4.

CDR3 DNA: TGTGCCAGCAGGAGCAGGGCAGGATTCTCTGGGGCCAACGTCCTGACTTTC. This translates into CASRSRAGFSGANVLTF. The V gene is TRBV2, the J gene TRBJ2-6; D is possibly TRBD1 (5 bases). Germline V gene sequence: CDR1 SNHLY, CDR2 FYNNEI. Trimming removed 6 bases at V and 0 bases at J, with 15 bases between. The CDR3 spans 17 residues.

This clonotype occurred many times. V usage is TRBV11-2 and J usage is TRBJ2-1; 7 bases map to TRBD2. The CDR3 length is 15 residues. The V segment lost 1 base and the J segment 2 bases; nucleotides outside the gene matches: 2. The germline V gene encodes CDR1 SGHAT and CDR2 FQNNGV. As DNA, the CDR3 is TGTGCCAGCAGCTTAGGTGCGGGGGCCTACAATGAGCAGTTCTTC. The encoded protein is CASSLGAGAYNEQFF. The complete variable domain, with remaining parts taken from reference TRBV11-2 and TRBJ2-1, reads EAGVAQSPRYKIIEKRQSVAFWCNPISGHATLYWYQQILGQGPKLLIQFQNNGVVDDSQLPKDRFSAERLKGVDSTLKIQPAKLEDSAVYLCASSLGAGAYNEQFFGPGTRLTVL.

This clonotype was observed many times. This chain uses TRBV28 with TRBJ2-7; maybe TRBD1 (5 bases). This CDR3 is 14 amino acids long. From germline, CDR1 is MDHEN and CDR2 SYDVKM. Trimming cost V 3 bases and J 2 bases, with 11 bases left between them. CDR3 DNA sequence: TGTGCCAGCAGTTTTTGGCAGGGAACCTACGAGCAGTACTTC. It encodes CASSFWQGTYEQYF.

The genes are TRBV3-1 and TRBJ1-1; D unclear. This CDR3 has 14 residues. From germline, CDR1 is LGHDT and CDR2 YNNKEL (reference sequence). Trimming took off 2 bases at V and 1 base at J, with 8 bases between the two ends. The CDR3 region has the DNA TGTGCCAGCAGCCAAAGCCCGGAGAACACTGAAGCTTTCTTT. Amino acids: CASSQSPENTEAFF.

This clonotype was seen only a few times. The chain employs TRBV4-3 and TRBJ1-6, with a tentative D call TRBD1 (6 bases). Germline assignment: CDR1 LGHNA and CDR2 YSLEER. The CDR3 contains 14 residues. V was trimmed by 1 base and J by 9 bases, leaving 10 bases between them. DNA of the CDR3: TGCGCCAGCAGCCAAGGCAGGGGCGTTTCACCCCTCCACTTT. This translates into CASSQGRGVSPLHF.

The rearrangement uses TRBV7-9 and TRBJ2-7; tentative D call: TRBD1 (5 bases). CDR1 is SEHNR, CDR2 FQNEAQ, per germline (reference sequence). The CDR3 length is 15 residues. V lost 5 bases, J lost 2 bases, and 16 bases lay in between. This CDR3 reads CASSSLIGQTYEQYV. Here the CDR3 DNA reads TGTGCCAGCAGCAGCTTAATAGGACAAACCTACGAGCAGTACGTC.

This clonotype was counted at least ten times. The chain carries TRBV20-1 and TRBJ2-1; D may be TRBD1 or TRBD2 (5 bases each). Between the trimmed V and J ends, which lost 2 bases and 7 bases, there was a span of 24 bases. The CDR3 totals 17 residues. Germline V lookup: CDR1 DFQATT, CDR2 SNEGSKA (reference sequence). Written as DNA, the CDR3 is TGCAGTGCTAGAATCCCCAGCGGTGGACACACAAGGAATGAGCAGTTCTTC. Residues: CSARIPSGGHTRNEQFF.

This clonotype was counted at least ten times. This chain connects TRBV12-3 or TRBV12-4 to TRBJ2-1, with 7 bases aligning to TRBD2. The junction had 5 bases not matched to a gene; V was cut back by 2 bases and J by 4 bases. The CDR3 loop spans 15 amino acids. CDR3 sequence (DNA): TGTGCCAGCAGTTTATTCGGTAGCGGGTACAATGAGCAGTTCTTC. It yields the protein CASSLFGSGYNEQFF.

This clonotype was detected many times. The gene calls are TRBV6-5 and TRBJ2-2, with 10 bases fitting TRBD2. The germline V gene encodes CDR1 MNHEY and CDR2 SVGAGI. The V and J ends lost 6 bases and 6 bases, in that order; junction bases with no gene match: 10. This CDR3 is 16 amino acids long. CDR3 sequence: CASRVLSGGAAGELFF. CDR3 DNA: TGTGCCAGCAGGGTACTAAGCGGGGGGGCAGCCGGGGAGCTGTTTTTT.

This clonotype was picked up many times. The chain couples TRBV7-7 to TRBJ2-3; possibly TRBD1 for D (6 bases). CDR1 SSHAT and CDR2 FNYEAQ come from the germline V gene (reference sequence). The CDR3 has 15 residues. Trimming shortened V by 3 bases and J by 3 bases, and 13 bases separated the two germline ends. CDR3: CASSFSGQGTDTQYF. The CDR3 DNA reads TGTGCCAGCAGCTTTTCAGGGCAGGGGACAGATACGCAGTATTTT.

This clonotype appeared a few times. The V and J genes are TRBV11-2 and TRBJ2-3; TRBD2 matches at 7 bases. J lost 0 bases, V lost 0 bases, and 3 bases had no gene match. The CDR3 is made up of 16 amino acids. Germline V gene sequence: CDR1 SGHAT, CDR2 FQNNGV. The CDR3 DNA follows: TGTGCCAGCAGCTTAGAACCCGGGAGGAGCACAGATACGCAGTATTTT. Translation: CASSLEPGRSTDTQYF.

This clonotype was observed a handful of times. The chain recombines TRBV9 with TRBJ2-7, with D possibly called TRBD1 or TRBD2 (5 bases each). Germline V gene sequence: CDR1 SGDLS, CDR2 YYNGEE. The germline V and J ends were trimmed by 0 bases and 0 bases, with 7 bases remaining between them. The CDR3 has 14 amino acids. The CDR3 protein is CASSVGGSSYEQYF. The CDR3 region has the DNA TGTGCCAGCAGCGTAGGGGGGAGCTCCTACGAGCAGTACTTC.

This clonotype was detected many times. This chain joins TRBV24-1 and TRBJ1-2, with D unclear. From germline, CDR1 is KGHDR and CDR2 SFDVKD. CDR3 size: 13 residues. Between the trimmed V and J ends, which lost 3 bases and 8 bases, there was a span of 12 bases. The CDR3 protein is CATSDQHQSGYTF. DNA for the CDR3: TGTGCCACCAGTGATCAACATCAGTCGGGCTACACCTTC.

This clonotype was seen only a few times. The chain combines TRBV4-3 with TRBJ2-1; D perhaps matches TRBD1 (5 bases). The CDR3 totals 16 residues. V lost 5 bases and J 7 bases, leaving 21 bases between the germline ends. Germline loops: CDR1 LGHNA, CDR2 YSLEER. CDR3 nucleotide sequence: TGCGCCAGCAGCACCCTTGAGGCAGGGCGTTTGAATGAGCAGTTCTTC. Encoded protein: CASSTLEAGRLNEQFF.

A few counts support this clonotype. The rearrangement joins TRBV2 to TRBJ1-1; 7 bases line up with TRBD1. Per germline, CDR1 SNHLY and CDR2 FYNNEI. CDR3 size: 15 residues. V shed 1 base and J 7 bases; nucleotides not matched to a gene: 9. CDR3 region: CASSEEGEGAVEAFF. Here the CDR3 DNA reads TGTGCCAGCAGTGAAGAGGGAGAGGGGGCGGTTGAAGCTTTCTTT.

The table lists this clonotype with a few counts. The rearrangement uses TRBV5-1 and TRBJ2-2; D remains ambiguous. Germline-derived CDR1 and CDR2 are SGHRS and YFSETQ. The CDR3 is 16 residues long. Trimming pared 4 bases from V and 0 bases from J, leaving 13 bases between. The CDR3: CASSAGSLSNTGELFF. The CDR3 nucleotides read TGCGCCAGCAGCGCAGGATCACTTTCGAACACCGGGGAGCTGTTTTTT.

The chain is built from TRBV18 and TRBJ1-1, with 10 bases identical to TRBD1. Germline V gives CDR1 KGHSH, CDR2 LQKENI. V was clipped by 4 bases and J by 5 bases; unmatched bases: 1. The CDR3 is 13 amino acids. CDR3 sequence: CASSRQGATEAFF. The CDR3 bases are TGTGCCAGCTCACGACAGGGGGCGACTGAAGCTTTCTTT.

In its sample, this clonotype was seen many times. The gene calls are TRBV28 and TRBJ1-3, with 8 bases matching TRBD1. Losses at the gene ends were 5 bases for V and 2 bases for J; bases not matched to a gene: 8. Germline assignment: CDR1 MDHEN and CDR2 SYDVKM. The CDR3 is 16 residues long. This CDR3 is CASSQPTGDAGNTIYF. The CDR3 bases are TGTGCCAGCAGTCAGCCGACAGGGGATGCTGGAAACACCATATATTTT.

Many counts were recorded for this clonotype. The chain combines TRBV9 with TRBJ2-3; unclear D gene. The CDR3 spans 14 residues. Germline CDR1 SGDLS, CDR2 YYNGEE. V lost 0 bases and J 3 bases, leaving 8 bases between the germline ends. This chain's CDR3 is CASSVVGTTDTQYF. Written as DNA, the CDR3 is TGTGCCAGCAGCGTAGTTGGCACAACAGATACGCAGTATTTT.

The V and J genes are TRBV19 and TRBJ1-2, with TRBD1 matching 9 bases. J gave up 4 bases and V 6 bases, and 18 bases lay outside the gene matches. This CDR3 comprises 18 residues. Germline loops: CDR1 LNHDA, CDR2 SQIVND (reference sequence). The CDR3 region has the DNA TGTGCCAGTAGAACAAAAATTCGTCCCGGGACAGGGTCCTATGGCTACACCTTC. The encoded protein is CASRTKIRPGTGSYGYTF.

In its sample, this clonotype was seen many times. The V gene is TRBV6-1, the J gene TRBJ1-5, with D perhaps matching TRBD1 (5 bases). Germline V gene sequence: CDR1 MNHNS, CDR2 SASEGT. Between the trimmed V and J ends, which lost 8 bases and 7 bases, there was a span of 15 bases. CDR3 length: 13 residues. The CDR3 sequence is CASGRDQGQPQHF. DNA for the CDR3: TGTGCCAGCGGTAGGGATCAGGGACAGCCCCAGCATTTT.